The clone carrying this T cell receptor (beta chain) was counted a few times. Its antigen is currently unknown. This sample is part of a study of T-cell memory formation after mild COVID-19. Overall study: Largely donor-specific sequence clusters came from a couple of donors.

Study-wide points: Detection of some responders pre-infection suggested pre-existing cross-reactive memory T cells participated. Contracting clones from day 15 to 85 had balanced CD4/CD8; later expanders favoured CD4+.

5'RACE, which relied on constant-segment primers, yielded TCR alpha and TCR beta cDNA libraries carrying sample barcodes and UMIs. TCRdb re-derived calls from the 5' RACE reads in MiXCR, one entry per CDR3 protein. The data hold 470,000 or so distinct CDR3 sequences, with 15% to 25% observed a single time. Germline V lookup: CDR1 DFQATT, CDR2 SNEGSKA (reference sequence). Trimming took 6 bases from V and 8 from J; bases not matched to a gene: 15. The CDR3 sequence is 15 residues long. The chain links TRBV20-1 to TRBJ2-1; TRBD1 aligns across 8 bases. The receptor comes from an adult woman who had mild COVID-19 (a few samples of this study predate the infection). Cell type and time point are not known. Sequencing was carried out using PBMCs or a T cell subset sorted from them (not recorded which). The CDR3 DNA follows: TGCAGTGCACGAGATGGGGCAGGGGGCTTCCATGAGCAGTTCTTC. It specifies CSARDGAGGFHEQFF.